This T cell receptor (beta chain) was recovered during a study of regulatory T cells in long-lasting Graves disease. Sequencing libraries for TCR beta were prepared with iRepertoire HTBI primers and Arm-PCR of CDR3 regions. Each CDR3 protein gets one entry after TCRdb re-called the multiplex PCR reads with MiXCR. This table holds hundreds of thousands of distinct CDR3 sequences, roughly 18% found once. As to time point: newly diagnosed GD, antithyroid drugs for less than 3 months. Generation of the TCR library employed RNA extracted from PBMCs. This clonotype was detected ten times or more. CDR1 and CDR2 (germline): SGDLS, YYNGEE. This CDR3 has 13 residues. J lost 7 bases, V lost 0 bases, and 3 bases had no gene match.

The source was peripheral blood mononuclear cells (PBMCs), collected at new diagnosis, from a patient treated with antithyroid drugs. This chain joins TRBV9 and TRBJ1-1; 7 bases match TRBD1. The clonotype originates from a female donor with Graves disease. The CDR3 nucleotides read TGTGCCAGCAGCGTAGCCGGGACAGTTGAAGCTTTCTTT. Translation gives CASSVAGTVEAFF.